One and the same sample provided the 14 T cell receptor beta chains below, sequenced in a study of T cell clones after liver transplantation. Here immunoSEQ multiplex PCR was the method, and the copy in TCRdb shows in-frame clones only, minus some. The profile shows about 75,000 clones, 84% of them singletons. Sequencing was performed on CD4+ T cells from blood, taken about 50 months after liver transplant. The receptors come from a human patient who received a liver transplant. T cells may partly derive from the graft donor.

The CDR3 is CASSFGQSQSTDTQYF. The CDR3 nucleotides are TGTGCCAGCAGCTTCGGACAGAGTCAAAGCACAGATACGCAGTATTTT. The chain carries TRBV7-9 and TRBJ2-3; D perhaps matches TRBD1 (6 bases). The CDR3 covers 16 residues. The germline gives CDR1 SEHNR, CDR2 FQNEAQ (reference sequence). Between the trimmed V and J ends, which lost 3 bases and 0 bases, there was a span of 13 bases.

The chain couples TRBV30 to TRBJ2-5, with 11 bases matching TRBD2. The CDR3 extends over 15 amino acids. The germline CDR1 and CDR2 sequences are GTSNPN and SVGIG (reference sequence). J lost 0 bases, V lost 2 bases, and 2 bases had no gene match. As DNA, the CDR3 is TGTGCCTGGAGTTGGGGACTAGCGGACCAAGAGACCCAGTACTTC. Amino acid sequence: CAWSWGLADQETQYF.

The rearrangement uses TRBV18 and TRBJ2-5, with 12 bases identical to TRBD1. With V trimmed by 3 bases and J by 4 bases, 3 bases remained unmatched. This CDR3 has 15 residues. Germline lookup yields CDR1 KGHSH and CDR2 LQKENI. The CDR3 DNA is TGTGCCAGCTCACCGGGACAGGGGGCGGGAGAGACCCAGTACTTC. Protein: CASSPGQGAGETQYF. The variable domain in full, with the rest retrieved from reference TRBV18 and TRBJ2-5, is NAGVMQNPRHLVRRRGQEARLRCSPMKGHSHVYWYRQLPEEGLKFMVYLQKENIIDESGMPKERFSAEFPKEGPSILRIQQVVRGDSAAYFCASSPGQGAGETQYFGPGTRLLVL.

The gene calls are TRBV5-1 and TRBJ1-2; tentative D call: TRBD1 (6 bases). Germline V CDR1 and CDR2: SGHRS, YFSETQ. V was cut by 1 base and J by 6 bases, with 16 bases left in between. This CDR3 comprises 15 residues. The CDR3 loop reads CASSLFGGATDGYTF. The CDR3 DNA reads TGCGCCAGCAGCTTGTTCGGGGGCGCAACGGATGGCTACACCTTC.

The chain links TRBV5-1 to TRBJ2-1, with D tentatively TRBD1 or TRBD2 (5 bases each). V was trimmed by 1 base and J by 6 bases, leaving 20 bases between them. The CDR3 sequence is 17 residues long. Germline loops: CDR1 SGHRS, CDR2 YFSETQ. CDR3 in DNA: TGCGCCAGCAGCTTGCGGTCTCTAGTATCAGGGACCAATGAGCAGTTCTTC. Protein sequence: CASSLRSLVSGTNEQFF.

This clone ranks as medium-sized (0.01 to 0.1%). V is TRBV6-6 and J is TRBJ2-7, with D possibly being TRBD2 (5 bases). The CDR3 contains 10 residues. V lost 5 bases and J lost 6, with 5 bases in between. Per the germline V gene, CDR1 is MNHNY and CDR2 is SVGAGI (reference sequence). CDR3 amino acids: CASSRGEQYF. The CDR3 bases are TGTGCCAGCAGTCGGGGCGAGCAGTACTTC.

The CDR3 sequence is CASSPTGPSYEQYF. The CDR3 DNA reads TGTGCCAGCAGCCCGACAGGGCCCAGCTACGAGCAGTACTTC. This sequence joins TRBV7-3 and TRBJ2-7; 7 bases are a match to TRBD1. This CDR3 region has 14 residues. J gave up 3 bases and V 5 bases, and 7 bases lay outside the gene matches. Germline-derived CDR1 and CDR2 are SGHTA and FQGTGA.

The gene calls are TRBV7-9 and TRBJ2-5; TRBD1 matches at 8 bases. The germline V gene has CDR1 SEHNR and CDR2 FQNEAQ (reference sequence). Germline trimming cut 0 bases from V and 4 bases from J; bases unmatched to any gene: 4. The CDR3 totals 15 residues. The CDR3 here is CASSLAGRGRETQYF. CDR3 bases: TGTGCCAGCAGCTTAGCCGGCAGGGGGCGAGAGACCCAGTACTTC.

The J gene is TRBJ1-4, the V gene TRBV18; D is unresolved. V was shortened by 1 base and J by 8 bases, with 8 bases between the two germline ends. Per germline, CDR1 KGHSH and CDR2 LQKENI. This CDR3 comprises 13 residues. This CDR3 is CASSPQEEEKLFF. The CDR3 DNA reads TGTGCCAGCTCACCACAGGAGGAAGAAAAACTGTTTTTT.

This clone came up once. Other DNA sequences of this sample code for an identical CDR3. J is TRBJ2-7 and V is TRBV18; D remains unclear. This CDR3 is 13 amino acids long. V was trimmed by 0 bases and J by 0 bases, leaving 3 bases between them. Germline CDR1 is KGHSH and CDR2 is LQKENI. CDR3 sequence: CASSPPSSYEQYF. CDR3 coding DNA: TGTGCCAGCTCACCACCTAGCTCCTACGAGCAGTACTTC.

V and J are TRBV11-3 and TRBJ2-1; D is possibly TRBD2 (7 bases). This CDR3 spans 14 amino acids. V lost 5 bases, J lost 3 bases, and 11 bases lay in between. In germline, CDR1 is SGHNT, CDR2 YENEEA. The CDR3 loop is CASSREGGYNEQFF. In nucleotides, the CDR3 is TGTGCCAGCAGCAGGGAGGGGGGCTACAATGAGCAGTTCTTC.

This rearrangement joins TRBV18 to TRBJ1-1; D is ambiguous. In germline, CDR1 is KGHSH, CDR2 LQKENI. The germline V and J ends were trimmed by 0 bases and 7 bases, with 18 bases remaining between them. CDR3 length equals 16 residues. In DNA, the CDR3 is TGTGCCAGCTCACCACCGCTCTCGACCTGGAGGGATGAAGCTTTCTTT. It is translated as CASSPPLSTWRDEAFF.

V is TRBV10-3 and J is TRBJ1-2, with D possibly being TRBD1 (6 bases). There are 14 residues in the CDR3. CDR1 is ENHRY and CDR2 is SYGVKD in the germline V gene. V was shortened by 0 bases and J by 7 bases, with 12 bases between the two germline ends. The CDR3 sequence: CAISESQGPGGYTF. Here the CDR3 DNA reads TGTGCCATCAGTGAGTCCCAGGGGCCGGGTGGCTACACCTTC.

The chain carries TRBV5-1 and TRBJ1-3; the match to TRBD1 covers 7 bases. Trimming took 4 bases from V and 2 from J; bases not matched to a gene: 9. Germline loops: CDR1 SGHRS, CDR2 YFSETQ. CDR3 length: 16 residues. The CDR3 DNA sequence: TGCGCCAGCAGCACGGCCGGACAGGAGGCTGGAAACACCATATATTTT. Translating it yields CASSTAGQEAGNTIYF.